Each of the 24 T cell receptor beta chains below was sequenced from the same sample in a study of T cell changes during pregnancy in multiple sclerosis (dated by TCRdb to the late 2010s). The method behind the library was the immunoSEQ multiplex PCR assay. Held by TCRdb, this immuneACCESS table contains in-frame sequences only and omits some clones. Under half of the omission traces to an unresolved V gene where checked; the cause of the rest is unknown. The sample yields tens of thousands of clones; just under 95% were counted once. Of the sample, 1.5% to 2.5% is held by the ten largest clones. Sequencing was performed on peripheral blood, taken in the second trimester of pregnancy. The receptors were sampled from a female donor with multiple sclerosis, enrolled in a pregnancy study.

This clone came up a few times. This chain uses TRBV21-1 with TRBJ2-7; the D call of TRBD2 is as the table states it, not checked on the DNA. TRBV21-1 is designated a pseudogene. CDR3 length equals 16 residues. CDR3 sequence: CASSFDSGRAIHEQYF. The CDR3 DNA sequence: TGTGCCAGCAGCTTCGATAGCGGGAGGGCCATCCACGAGCAGTACTTC.

The J gene is TRBJ1-5, the V gene TRBV18; TRBD1 matches 8 bases. This CDR3 contains 14 residues. The germline V gene encodes CDR1 KGHSH and CDR2 LQKENI. V lost 5 bases, J lost 5 bases, and 5 bases stayed unmatched. The CDR3 bases are TGTGCCAGCTCAGAGCAGGGGGCGGATCAGCCCCAGCATTTT. It is translated as CASSEQGADQPQHF.

The rearrangement links TRBV4-1 to TRBJ2-2; TRBD2 aligns across 9 bases. V lost 2 bases to trimming and J lost 4 bases; unmatched junction nucleotides: 2. CDR3 length: 15 amino acids. Germline CDR1 reads MGHRA; CDR2 reads YSYEKL. CDR3 DNA sequence: TGCGCCAGCAGCCAATGGCGGGAGGGCACCGGGGAGCTGTTTTTT. This translates into CASSQWREGTGELFF.

This clone was counted only a few times. The chain recombines TRBV5-1 with TRBJ1-2, with TRBD1 matching 7 bases. Germline CDR1 and CDR2: SGHRS and YFSETQ. The CDR3 extends over 13 amino acids. V gave up 5 bases and J gave up 5 bases; unmatched junction bases: 6. The CDR3 nucleotides read TGCGCCAGCAGACCAGGACAGGAATATGGCTACACCTTC. It translates to CASRPGQEYGYTF.

The gene calls are TRBV9 and TRBJ2-2, with 9 bases lining up with TRBD2. CDR1 and CDR2 from the germline V gene are SGDLS and YYNGEE. The CDR3 is 15 residues long. V lost 5 bases and J lost 8; bases outside the gene matches: 10. The CDR3 sequence: CASSRLAGPSGELFF. The CDR3 coding sequence is TGTGCCAGCAGTAGGCTAGCGGGGCCATCAGGGGAGCTGTTTTTT.

V and J are TRBV19 and TRBJ2-3; 8 nucleotides match TRBD2. Germline CDR1 is LNHDA and CDR2 is SQIVND (reference sequence). The trim removed 7 bases at V and 2 bases at J, leaving 14 bases unmatched. There are 17 residues in the CDR3. Here the CDR3 reads CASKRSGTSGFTDTQYF. The CDR3 region has the DNA TGTGCCAGTAAACGTTCCGGTACTAGCGGATTCACAGATACGCAGTATTTT.

V gene TRBV2 combines with J gene TRBJ2-1; 10 bases align to TRBD2. The CDR3 has 16 residues. V was pared by 4 bases and J by 3 bases, with 6 bases of the junction left unmatched. From germline, CDR1 is SNHLY and CDR2 FYNNEI. The CDR3 sequence: CASSVKREGGYNEQFF. CDR3 DNA: TGTGCCAGCAGTGTAAAGCGGGAGGGGGGCTACAATGAGCAGTTCTTC.

A single count supports this clone. The J gene is TRBJ1-1, the V gene TRBV5-4, with 10 bases that match TRBD1. The CDR3 has 16 amino acids. Germline values: CDR1 SGHNT, CDR2 YYREEE (reference sequence). The V and J ends lost 4 bases and 0 bases, in that order; junction bases with no gene match: 6. The CDR3 sequence is CASSPRDRGMNTEAFF. The CDR3 DNA follows: TGTGCCAGCAGCCCCCGGGACAGGGGTATGAACACTGAAGCTTTCTTT.

The chain joins TRBV6-1 to TRBJ1-1; TRBD1 aligns across 8 bases. There are 14 residues in the CDR3. Losses at the gene ends were 9 bases for V and 11 bases for J; bases not matched to a gene: 17. CDR1 MNHNS and CDR2 SASEGT come from the germline V gene. The CDR3 protein is CASSDRGVTPVAFF. CDR3 nucleotide sequence: TGTGCCAGTTCAGACAGGGGAGTGACCCCTGTCGCTTTCTTT.

This rearrangement joins TRBV28 to TRBJ2-7; 10 bases match TRBD1. V trimming: 3 bases; J trimming: 2 bases; junction bases outside the gene matches: 4. There are 15 residues in the CDR3. Germline V gene sequence: CDR1 MDHEN, CDR2 SYDVKM. In nucleotides, the CDR3 is TGTGCCAGCAGTTTTCCCGGGACAGGGGCCTACGAGCAGTACTTC. It specifies CASSFPGTGAYEQYF.

J is TRBJ1-1 and V is TRBV2, with TRBD1 identical over 8 bases. The V gene end was trimmed by 4 bases and the J gene end by 4 bases; junction bases not matched to a gene: 8. Germline V gene lookup returns CDR1 SNHLY and CDR2 FYNNEI. The CDR3 runs 15 residues. CDR3 DNA: TGTGCCAGCAGTGCTAAACAGGGGGGGACCACTGAAGCTTTCTTT. Amino acids: CASSAKQGGTTEAFF.

This chain links TRBV15 with TRBJ1-1; TRBD1 aligns across 10 bases. The trim removed 4 bases at V and 1 base at J, leaving 3 bases unmatched. The CDR3 sequence is 15 residues long. Germline CDR1 reads LNHNV; CDR2 reads YYDKDF (reference sequence). This CDR3 is CATSTRQGANTEAFF. CDR3 nucleotide sequence: TGTGCCACCAGCACTCGACAGGGGGCGAACACTGAAGCTTTCTTT.

The chain joins TRBV7-8 to TRBJ2-1; tentatively, D is TRBD2 (5 bases). The germline V gene encodes CDR1 SGHVS and CDR2 FQNEAQ. This CDR3 is built from 17 residues. Trimming cost V 1 base and J 8 bases, with 21 bases left between them. The DNA of the CDR3 is TGTGCCAGCAGCTTAGGCCCACCTAGCAGCCCCTGGGATGAGCAGTTCTTC. Amino acid sequence: CASSLGPPSSPWDEQFF.

In its sample, this clone was seen once. The V call is TRBV19, the J call TRBJ2-4; unclear D gene. Trimming removed 3 bases from V and 8 bases from J, with 5 bases in between. Germline V gene sequence: CDR1 LNHDA, CDR2 SQIVND (reference sequence). CDR3 length: 11 residues. The CDR3 reads CASSIADIQYF. In nucleotides, the CDR3 is TGTGCCAGTAGTATCGCAGACATTCAGTACTTC.

V is TRBV5-4 and J is TRBJ2-3, with 11 positions matching TRBD2. Germline V gives CDR1 SGHNT, CDR2 YYREEE (reference sequence). V lost 6 bases and J lost 0; bases outside the gene matches: 6. This CDR3 is built from 16 residues. The CDR3 DNA follows: TGTGCCAGCACCCTAGCGGGAGGCCGGAGCACAGATACGCAGTATTTT. Its protein product is CASTLAGGRSTDTQYF. The full variable domain, with the rest looked up from reference TRBV5-4 and TRBJ2-3, is ETGVTQSPTHLIKTRGQQVTLRCSSQSGHNTVSWYQQALGQGPQFIFQYYREEENGRGNFPPRFSGLQFPNYSSELNVNALELDDSALYLCASTLAGGRSTDTQYFGPGTRLTVL.

The chain joins TRBV6-5 to TRBJ1-5, with D perhaps TRBD1 (5 bases). Germline lookup yields CDR1 MNHEY and CDR2 SVGAGI. CDR3 length: 15 amino acids. V was shortened by 6 bases and J by 0 bases, with 12 bases between the two germline ends. The CDR3 nucleotides are TGTGCCAGCAGCTCGACAGTGAATAGCAATCAGCCCCAGCATTTT. This translates into CASSSTVNSNQPQHF.

J is TRBJ2-1 and V is TRBV9, with 9 bases identical to TRBD2. Germline V CDR1 and CDR2: SGDLS, YYNGEE. There are 16 residues in the CDR3. Losses at the gene ends were 4 bases for V and 6 bases for J; bases not matched to a gene: 11. The chain's CDR3 is CASSPTGAGGSNEQFF. For the CDR3, the DNA is TGTGCCAGCAGCCCCACAGGGGCGGGGGGGAGCAATGAGCAGTTCTTC.

Here the CDR3 reads CASSYNRDVLTEAFF. In DNA form, the CDR3 reads TGTGCCAGCAGTTACAACAGGGATGTGTTAACTGAAGCTTTCTTT. The chain is built from TRBV6-5 and TRBJ1-1; tentative D call: TRBD1 (6 bases). The germline V gene encodes CDR1 MNHEY and CDR2 SVGAGI. V was pared by 2 bases and J by 5 bases, with 15 bases between. The CDR3 covers 15 residues.

The V gene is TRBV5-1, the J gene TRBJ2-1; D remains ambiguous. The germline CDR1 and CDR2 sequences are SGHRS and YFSETQ. V was shortened by 1 base and J by 7 bases, with 12 bases between the two germline ends. The CDR3 consists of 14 residues. Here the CDR3 DNA reads TGCGCCAGCAGCTTGATGCCAGGCACTAATGAGCAGTTCTTC. Translation: CASSLMPGTNEQFF.

The chain uses TRBV4-2 and TRBJ1-4; 7 bases line up with TRBD1. J gave up 6 bases and V 4 bases, and 2 bases lay outside the gene matches. Germline values: CDR1 LGHNA, CDR2 YNFKEQ. This CDR3 region has 13 residues. CDR3 loop: CASSLGTDEKLFF. In nucleotides, the CDR3 is TGTGCCAGCAGCCTAGGGACAGATGAAAAACTGTTTTTT.

The V and J genes are TRBV7-9 and TRBJ2-2; 8 nucleotides agree with TRBD2. J gave up 10 bases and V 4 bases, and 5 bases lay outside the gene matches. Germline V lookup: CDR1 SEHNR, CDR2 FQNEAQ (reference sequence). The CDR3 runs to 13 residues. This CDR3 is CASSYTSGPELFF. CDR3 DNA sequence: TGTGCCAGCAGCTATACTAGCGGACCGGAGCTGTTTTTT.

This chain links TRBV19 with TRBJ1-5; 12 bases agree with TRBD1. Losses at the gene ends were 10 bases for V and 6 bases for J; bases not matched to a gene: 7. Germline CDR1 LNHDA, CDR2 SQIVND (reference sequence). The CDR3 contains 14 residues. Written as DNA, the CDR3 is TGTGCCATCGCCGGGACAGGGGGCAGTCAGCCCCAGCATTTT. The encoded protein is CAIAGTGGSQPQHF.

The chain couples TRBV6-5 to TRBJ1-1; 9 bases are a match to TRBD1. The CDR3 has 15 amino acids. With 0 bases clipped from V and 4 bases from J, the junction kept 3 bases outside the gene matches. Germline V gives CDR1 MNHEY, CDR2 SVGAGI. The CDR3 here is CASSYSTGGFTEAFF. CDR3 nucleotide sequence: TGTGCCAGCAGTTACTCTACAGGGGGCTTCACTGAAGCTTTCTTT.

The CDR3 nucleotides read TGTGCCAGCAGCTTGGCTGGGAGGGGTAGCTCCTACGAGCAGTACTTC. The encoded protein is CASSLAGRGSSYEQYF. V and J are TRBV5-4 and TRBJ2-7, with 7 bases matching TRBD2. Trimming took 0 bases from V and 0 from J; bases not matched to a gene: 6. Germline-derived CDR1 and CDR2 are SGHNT and YYREEE (reference sequence). This CDR3 comprises 16 residues.